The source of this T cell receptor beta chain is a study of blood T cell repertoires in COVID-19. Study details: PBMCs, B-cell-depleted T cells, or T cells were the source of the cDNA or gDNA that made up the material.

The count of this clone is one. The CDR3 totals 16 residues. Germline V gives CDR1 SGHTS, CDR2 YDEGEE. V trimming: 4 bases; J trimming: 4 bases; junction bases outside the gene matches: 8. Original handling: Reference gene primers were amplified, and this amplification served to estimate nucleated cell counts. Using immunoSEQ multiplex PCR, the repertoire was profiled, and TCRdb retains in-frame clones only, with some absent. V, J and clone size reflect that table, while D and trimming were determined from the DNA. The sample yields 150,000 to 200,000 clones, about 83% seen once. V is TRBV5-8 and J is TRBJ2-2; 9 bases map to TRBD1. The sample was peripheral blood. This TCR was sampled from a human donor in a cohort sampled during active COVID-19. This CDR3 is CASSDPGQGSTGELFF. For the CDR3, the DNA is TGTGCCAGCAGCGACCCGGGACAGGGTAGCACCGGGGAGCTGTTTTTT.